These 30 T cell receptor beta chains share one sample of origin, sequenced in a study of sequential checkpoint blockade in melanoma. The repertoire was sequenced with immunoSEQ multiplex PCR; TCRdb's copy has only in-frame clones and lacks some. This sample has roughly 18,000 clones; under 80% occur once, and the top ten carry about 10%. As to treatment: randomized to nivolumab then ipilimumab (arm A) or the reverse (arm B). The source was CD8+ T cells sorted from blood (inferred from file names), collected from a patient given nivolumab and ipilimumab in sequence. These receptors all come from a human donor with melanoma.

The chain carries TRBV4-3 and TRBJ1-4; D gene uncertain. V shed 0 bases and J shed 5 bases, with 7 bases lying between them. CDR3 length: 14 amino acids. Germline assignment: CDR1 LGHNA and CDR2 YSLEER. The CDR3 loop reads CASSQDLPNEKLFF. For the CDR3, the DNA is TGCGCCAGCAGCCAAGATCTCCCCAATGAAAAACTGTTTTTT.

Only one count was recorded for this clone. The chain couples TRBV30 to TRBJ2-7; perhaps TRBD1 as D (6 bases). The germline V gene encodes CDR1 GTSNPN and CDR2 SVGIG (reference sequence). CDR3 size: 12 residues. V was pared by 3 bases and J by 4 bases, with 10 bases between. The CDR3 reads CAWSPQGYEQYF. In DNA form, the CDR3 reads TGTGCCTGGAGCCCACAGGGATACGAGCAGTACTTC.

This clone is deemed large. V gene TRBV14 combines with J gene TRBJ2-7; weak D call: TRBD1 (6 bases). This CDR3 has 11 amino acids. Trimming shortened V by 8 bases and J by 1 base, and 6 bases separated the two germline ends. Germline assignment: CDR1 SGHDN and CDR2 FVKESK. The CDR3 region has the DNA TGTGCCAGCGGACAGTCCTACGAGCAGTACTTC. It codes for CASGQSYEQYF. Full variable domain (outside the CDR3, taken from reference TRBV14 and TRBJ2-7): EAGVTQFPSHSVIEKGQTVTLRCDPISGHDNLYWYRRVMGKEIKFLLHFVKESKQDESGMPNNRFLAERTGGTYSTLKVQPAELEDSGVYFCASGQSYEQYFGPGTRLTVT.

The gene calls are TRBV13 and TRBJ2-1; 7 bases are a match to TRBD2. Trimming removed 1 base from V and 15 bases from J; junction bases left unmatched: 12. CDR3 size: 14 residues. The germline CDR1 and CDR2 sequences are PRHDT and FYEKMQ (reference sequence). CDR3 nucleotides: TGTGCCAGCAGCTTAGCGGGAGCGGGGCTACAGTCGTTCTTC. It encodes CASSLAGAGLQSFF. Drawing the rest from reference TRBV13 and TRBJ2-1, the complete variable domain is AAGVIQSPRHLIKEKRETATLKCYPIPRHDTVYWYQQGPGQDPQFLISFYEKMQSDKGSIPDRFSAQQFSDYHSELNMSSLELGDSALYFCASSLAGAGLQSFFGPGTRLTVL.

In its sample, this clone was seen once. The gene calls are TRBV30 and TRBJ1-4; no definite D call. CDR1 GTSNPN and CDR2 SVGIG come from the germline V gene (reference sequence). The germline V and J ends were trimmed by 3 bases and 0 bases, with 8 bases remaining between them. The CDR3 has 14 residues. The CDR3 spells CAWSLVTTNEKLFF. CDR3 DNA: TGTGCCTGGAGCCTAGTGACAACTAATGAAAAACTGTTTTTT.

The V call is TRBV4-2, the J call TRBJ2-7; TRBD1 matches 11 bases. The junction had 4 bases not matched to a gene; V was cut back by 3 bases and J by 3 bases. This CDR3 is built from 15 residues. Germline CDR1 and CDR2: LGHNA and YNFKEQ. The CDR3 spells CASSQPGQGGYEQYF. CDR3 DNA: TGTGCCAGCAGCCAGCCGGGACAGGGGGGCTACGAGCAGTACTTC.

The gene calls are TRBV9 and TRBJ2-3; TRBD2 matches at 7 bases. V was pared by 4 bases and J by 3 bases, with 11 bases of the junction left unmatched. Per germline, CDR1 SGDLS and CDR2 YYNGEE. The length of the CDR3 is 16 residues. The CDR3 is CASSRLGGSRTDTQYF. The CDR3 nucleotides read TGTGCCAGCAGCCGCCTGGGCGGGAGCAGGACAGATACGCAGTATTTT.

Of note for this clone: Mismatch with germline at one junction end may stem from a read error. V and J are TRBV7-9 and TRBJ2-2; tentatively, D is TRBD2 (5 bases). CDR1 and CDR2 (germline): SEHNR, FQNEAQ (reference sequence). The CDR3 is made up of 14 amino acids. The CDR3 nucleotides read TGTGCCAGCAACGAGGGAAGGAACACCGGGAAGCTGTTTTTT. Protein sequence: CASNEGRNTGKLFF.

The chain joins TRBV9 to TRBJ1-4, with D maybe TRBD1 (6 bases). The CDR3 is 15 residues long. CDR1 and CDR2 from the germline V gene are SGDLS and YYNGEE. Trimming pared 1 base from V and 7 bases from J, leaving 14 bases between. CDR3 region: CASSVSGGGGEKLFF. As DNA, the CDR3 is TGTGCCAGCAGCGTATCTGGAGGGGGGGGTGAAAAACTGTTTTTT.

The chain recombines TRBV11-3 with TRBJ2-7; perhaps TRBD1 as D (6 bases). Trimming took 4 bases from V and 4 from J, leaving 14 bases between them. Germline CDR1 SGHNT, CDR2 YENEEA. There are 14 residues in the CDR3. The CDR3 protein is CASSSRDIIYEQYF. In DNA, the CDR3 is TGTGCCAGCAGCTCCCGGGACATTATTTACGAGCAGTACTTC.

J is TRBJ1-5 and V is TRBV27; D not resolved. Trimming removed 0 bases from V and 0 bases from J, with 12 bases in between. The CDR3 runs to 17 residues. The germline CDR1 and CDR2 sequences are MNHEY and SMNVEV (reference sequence). DNA of the CDR3: TGTGCCAGCAGTTTATCCCCCTACAGAGTTAGCAATCAGCCCCAGCATTTT. This gives the protein CASSLSPYRVSNQPQHF.

The chain combines TRBV7-9 with TRBJ2-6; 7 bases align to TRBD1. CDR1 is SEHNR and CDR2 is FQNEAQ in the germline V gene (reference sequence). Unmatched junction bases numbered 4, after V lost 3 bases and J lost 2 bases. The CDR3 extends over 16 amino acids. The CDR3 bases are TGTGCCAGCAGCTTCCCGACAGGGACTGGGGCCAACGTCCTGACTTTC. Translated: CASSFPTGTGANVLTF.

This clone was seen only a few times. The rearrangement joins TRBV27 to TRBJ2-7; possible D gene TRBD2, 6 bases. Germline values: CDR1 MNHEY, CDR2 SMNVEV (reference sequence). The CDR3 length is 15 residues. The V gene lost 5 bases and the J gene lost 0 bases, with 14 bases spanning the gap. The CDR3 sequence is CASSPGTGNSYEQYF. CDR3 coding DNA: TGTGCCAGCAGTCCTGGGACTGGGAACTCCTACGAGCAGTACTTC.

The rearrangement uses TRBV4-3 and TRBJ1-3; a weak D match, TRBD1 (5 bases). CDR1 is LGHNA and CDR2 is YSLEER in the germline V gene. V dropped 0 bases and J dropped 0 bases, with 6 bases sitting between them. CDR3 length: 15 amino acids. CDR3 coding DNA: TGCGCCAGCAGCCAAGACAGGGACTCTGGAAACACCATATATTTT. This gives the protein CASSQDRDSGNTIYF.

The chain joins TRBV19 to TRBJ1-5; TRBD1 matches at 8 bases. This CDR3 contains 12 residues. Germline CDR1 reads LNHDA; CDR2 reads SQIVND (reference sequence). The CDR3 coding sequence is TGTGCTGTGACAGGGGGCAATCAGCCCCAGCATTTT. Its protein product is CAVTGGNQPQHF.

V is TRBV25-1 and J is TRBJ2-5; the match to TRBD1 covers 8 bases. With 2 bases clipped from V and 3 bases from J, the junction kept 8 bases outside the gene matches. The CDR3 is made up of 16 amino acids. Germline CDR1 reads MGHDK; CDR2 reads SYGVNS. DNA for the CDR3: TGTGCCAGCAGTGAACTCATCGGACAGGGAGAAGAGACCCAGTACTTC. Protein product: CASSELIGQGEETQYF.

The chain has TRBV27 and TRBJ2-1; 11 bases line up with TRBD2. Trimming at V came to 5 bases and at J to 8 bases, leaving 5 bases not matched to a gene. CDR3 length: 14 residues. Germline values: CDR1 MNHEY, CDR2 SMNVEV (reference sequence). In DNA form, the CDR3 reads TGTGCCAGCAGTGTAGCGGGAGGGCGGTATGAGCAGTTCTTC. Translating gives CASSVAGGRYEQFF.

The V gene is TRBV7-2, the J gene TRBJ2-4; D is undetermined. CDR3 length: 14 amino acids. Germline V gene sequence: CDR1 SGHTA, CDR2 FQGNSA. V lost 6 bases and J lost 0, with 9 bases in between. The CDR3: CASSKAIAKNIQYF. DNA of the CDR3: TGTGCCAGCAGTAAAGCCATAGCCAAAAACATTCAGTACTTC.

This chain connects TRBV5-6 to TRBJ2-1; TRBD2 matches at 10 bases. Germline lookup yields CDR1 SGHDT and CDR2 YYEEEE. The CDR3 extends over 15 amino acids. The J segment lost 8 bases and the V segment lost 4 bases, leaving 9 bases of the junction unmatched. CDR3 nucleotides: TGTGCCAGCAGCCCGCTAGCGGGAGAACGGGATGAGCAGTTCTTC. Its protein is CASSPLAGERDEQFF.

The chain joins TRBV11-2 to TRBJ2-2, with TRBD2 as a possible D gene (5 bases). The CDR3 runs to 14 residues. CDR1 is SGHAT and CDR2 is FQNNGV in the germline V gene. Trimming pared 0 bases from V and 5 bases from J, leaving 7 bases between. As DNA, the CDR3 is TGTGCCAGCAGCTTAGAACTAGGTACCGGGGAGCTGTTTTTT. Amino acid sequence: CASSLELGTGELFF. The full variable domain, its missing parts supplied by reference TRBV11-2 and TRBJ2-2, is EAGVAQSPRYKIIEKRQSVAFWCNPISGHATLYWYQQILGQGPKLLIQFQNNGVVDDSQLPKDRFSAERLKGVDSTLKIQPAKLEDSAVYLCASSLELGTGELFFGEGSRLTVL.

This clone showed up just a few times. The chain is built from TRBV9 and TRBJ2-5; 7 bases agree with TRBD2. Germline-derived CDR1 and CDR2 are SGDLS and YYNGEE. V dropped 4 bases and J dropped 2; count of bases not matched to a gene: 11. The CDR3 sequence is 16 residues long. CDR3 DNA sequence: TGTGCCAGCAGCCAAGTTGTTGGGGGGGGACAAGAGACCCAGTACTTC. Translating gives CASSQVVGGGQETQYF.

This clone is medium-sized by share. Other DNA variants within this sample encode the same CDR3. The chain joins TRBV4-3 to TRBJ2-7, with 10 positions matching TRBD2. V dropped 1 base and J dropped 2; count of bases not matched to a gene: 2. Looked up from germline, CDR1 is LGHNA and CDR2 is YSLEER. The CDR3 is made up of 15 amino acids. CDR3 residues: CASSQGTSGTYEQYF. CDR3 sequence (DNA): TGCGCCAGCAGCCAAGGGACTAGCGGAACCTACGAGCAGTACTTC.

This clone was detected a few times. This chain links TRBV6-1 with TRBJ1-1, with a possible D match to TRBD1 (5 bases). In germline, CDR1 is MNHNS, CDR2 SASEGT. Trimming shortened V by 5 bases and J by 3 bases, and 10 bases separated the two germline ends. This CDR3 is built from 13 residues. The chain's CDR3 is CASSLGEDTEAFF. CDR3 in DNA: TGTGCCAGCAGTTTAGGGGAGGACACTGAAGCTTTCTTT.

The chain uses TRBV5-1 and TRBJ1-5; no clear D. Deletions cut 3 bases from V and 6 bases from J, with 16 bases between. CDR1 is SGHRS and CDR2 is YFSETQ in the germline V gene. CDR3 length: 15 amino acids. The CDR3 DNA reads as TGCGCCAGCAGCTGGACCTCGGGAGAGGGTCAGCCCCAGCATTTT. Translated: CASSWTSGEGQPQHF.

J is TRBJ2-7 and V is TRBV7-2, with D possibly TRBD1 on 5 matching bases. In germline, CDR1 is SGHTA, CDR2 FQGNSA. V lost 1 base and J 5 bases, leaving 12 bases between the germline ends. The CDR3 spans 14 residues. The CDR3 reads CASSLGQGIDEQYF. In nucleotides, the CDR3 is TGTGCCAGCAGCTTAGGGCAGGGTATCGACGAGCAGTACTTC.

This clone was seen only a few times. CDR3 sequence: CASSLVGSENEQFF. CDR3 coding DNA: TGTGCCAGCAGTTTGGTCGGGAGTGAGAATGAGCAGTTCTTC. This chain uses TRBV28 with TRBJ2-1, with D possibly TRBD2 on 6 matching bases. V was shortened by 3 bases and J by 7 bases, with 13 bases between the two germline ends. The CDR3 totals 14 residues. In germline, CDR1 is MDHEN, CDR2 SYDVKM.

The V call is TRBV6-5, the J call TRBJ2-2; 7 bases line up with TRBD2. CDR1 is MNHEY and CDR2 is SVGAGI in the germline V gene. The CDR3 loop spans 14 amino acids. Trimming cost V 7 bases and J 6 bases; bases outside gene matches: 8. The CDR3, as DNA: TGTGCCAGCAACTTACGGGGGGAGGCCGGGGAGCTGTTTTTT. Amino acids: CASNLRGEAGELFF.

The V gene is TRBV14, the J gene TRBJ2-2, with 9 bases matching TRBD2. With V trimmed by 5 bases and J by 4 bases, 8 bases remained unmatched. CDR1 and CDR2 from the germline V gene are SGHDN and FVKESK. CDR3 size: 16 residues. The CDR3, as DNA: TGTGCCAGCAGCGGTTTAGCGGGAGAAAGCACCGGGGAGCTGTTTTTT. It is translated as CASSGLAGESTGELFF. Full variable domain (remainder filled in from reference TRBV14 and TRBJ2-2): EAGVTQFPSHSVIEKGQTVTLRCDPISGHDNLYWYRRVMGKEIKFLLHFVKESKQDESGMPNNRFLAERTGGTYSTLKVQPAELEDSGVYFCASSGLAGESTGELFFGEGSRLTVL.

This clone is medium-sized by share. V usage is TRBV19 and J usage is TRBJ2-1; 7 positions match TRBD2. CDR3 length: 15 amino acids. Per the germline V gene, CDR1 is LNHDA and CDR2 is SQIVND (reference sequence). Germline trimming cut 4 bases from V and 0 bases from J; bases unmatched to any gene: 3. CDR3 in DNA: TGTGCCAGTAGTACTAGCGGCAGCTCCTACAATGAGCAGTTCTTC. It codes for CASSTSGSSYNEQFF.

The V and J genes are TRBV7-8 and TRBJ2-6, with no clear D. CDR3 size: 19 residues. Trimming removed 2 bases from V and 0 bases from J, with 17 bases in between. Germline V gene lookup returns CDR1 SGHVS and CDR2 FQNEAQ. The CDR3 protein is CASSLLSNSSRSGANVLTF. CDR3 bases: TGTGCCAGCAGCTTATTGTCTAACAGCTCCCGCTCTGGGGCCAACGTCCTGACTTTC.